What follows are 10 T cell receptor beta chains derived from one specimen sequenced in a study of cytomegalovirus exposure and HLA in healthy donors. It was with 60 Vbeta and 13 Jbeta primers that the PCR ran. TCRdb's table, derived via immunoSEQ multiplex PCR, lists solely in-frame clones and lacks some. The table includes 170,000 or so clones, about 84% detected once. Material: PBMCs. The origin of the receptors is a man aged 18 to 30 in good health and CMV-seronegative.

This chain connects TRBV7-2 to TRBJ1-5; weak D call: TRBD1 (5 bases). Germline V gene sequence: CDR1 SGHTA, CDR2 FQGNSA. Trimming cost V 5 bases and J 0 bases, with 11 bases left between them. The length of the CDR3 is 15 residues. CDR3 loop: CASSAKGISNQPQHF. DNA of the CDR3: TGTGCCAGCAGCGCAAAGGGGATTAGCAATCAGCCCCAGCATTTT.

The chain is built from TRBV20-1 and TRBJ1-1; no clear D gene. The germline V gene encodes CDR1 DFQATT and CDR2 SNEGSKA (reference sequence). This CDR3 region has 11 residues. Trimming cost V 7 bases and J 2 bases, with 8 bases left between them. The CDR3 loop reads CSVPGNTEAFF. CDR3 DNA: TGCAGTGTCCCGGGAAACACTGAAGCTTTCTTT.

The chain employs TRBV6-6 and TRBJ2-4, with 8 bases lining up with TRBD1. The germline V gene encodes CDR1 MNHNY and CDR2 SVGAGI (reference sequence). The CDR3 runs to 15 residues. V trimming: 0 bases; J trimming: 4 bases; junction bases outside the gene matches: 2. In DNA form, the CDR3 reads TGTGCCAGCAGTTACTCTGGACAGGGAAAAAACATTCAGTACTTC. It encodes CASSYSGQGKNIQYF.

This clone was observed a few times. This sequence joins TRBV10-3 and TRBJ2-1; 8 nucleotides line up with TRBD2. The V gene's germline CDR1 is ENHRY and CDR2 SYGVKD. The CDR3 has 13 residues. Unmatched junction bases numbered 4, after V lost 0 bases and J lost 12 bases. As DNA, the CDR3 is TGTGCCATCAGTGAGTCGTCGGGAGGGGGGCAGTTCTTC. Its protein product is CAISESSGGGQFF.

CDR3 region: CASKGLDSNHQETQYF. As DNA, the CDR3 is TGTGCCAGCAAGGGCCTAGACAGCAACCACCAAGAGACCCAGTACTTC. V usage is TRBV14 and J usage is TRBJ2-5; TRBD1 is a possible D gene (5 bases). This CDR3 region has 16 residues. V was shortened by 7 bases and J by 0 bases, with 18 bases between the two germline ends. Germline-derived CDR1 and CDR2 are SGHDN and FVKESK.

The chain is built from TRBV25-1 and TRBJ2-7, with D possibly being TRBD1 (6 bases). The CDR3 runs 13 residues. Germline lookup yields CDR1 MGHDK and CDR2 SYGVNS. V shed 5 bases and J shed 1 base, with 9 bases lying between them. The CDR3 DNA reads as TGTGCCAGCAGTTTGGGGGCATCCTACGAGCAGTACTTC. Amino acids: CASSLGASYEQYF.

This chain connects TRBV2 to TRBJ1-4, with D possibly TRBD1 on 5 matching bases. V was cut by 7 bases and J by 8 bases, with 17 bases left in between. Germline CDR1 SNHLY, CDR2 FYNNEI. The CDR3 loop spans 14 amino acids. CDR3 coding DNA: TGTGCCAGCACTTCCGGGCAGGGCCTAGAAAAACTGTTTTTT. It specifies CASTSGQGLEKLFF.

The chain employs TRBV11-2 and TRBJ2-3, with D possibly matching TRBD2 (6 bases). CDR3 length equals 15 residues. V lost 3 bases and J 3 bases, leaving 13 bases between the germline ends. Germline CDR1 reads SGHAT; CDR2 reads FQNNGV. As DNA, the CDR3 is TGTGCCAGCAGCTTCCCCGGGAGACTTACAGATACGCAGTATTTT. This gives the protein CASSFPGRLTDTQYF.

The gene calls are TRBV7-9 and TRBJ1-5, with a possible D match to TRBD1 (5 bases). The CDR3 is 15 amino acids. Germline values: CDR1 SEHNR, CDR2 FQNEAQ (reference sequence). The ends were cut back, 1 base at V and 2 bases at J, with 9 bases in the middle. CDR3 sequence: CASSLDGGGNQPQHF. For the CDR3, the DNA is TGTGCCAGCAGCTTAGATGGGGGGGGCAATCAGCCCCAGCATTTT.

The genes are TRBV6-5 and TRBJ1-1, with 10 bases lining up with TRBD1. The CDR3 sequence is 15 residues long. Trimming at V came to 5 bases and at J to 1 base, leaving 4 bases not matched to a gene. Per germline, CDR1 MNHEY and CDR2 SVGAGI. CDR3 sequence (DNA): TGTGCCAGCAGTGGACAGGGGGTTTGGAACACTGAAGCTTTCTTT. This codes for CASSGQGVWNTEAFF.